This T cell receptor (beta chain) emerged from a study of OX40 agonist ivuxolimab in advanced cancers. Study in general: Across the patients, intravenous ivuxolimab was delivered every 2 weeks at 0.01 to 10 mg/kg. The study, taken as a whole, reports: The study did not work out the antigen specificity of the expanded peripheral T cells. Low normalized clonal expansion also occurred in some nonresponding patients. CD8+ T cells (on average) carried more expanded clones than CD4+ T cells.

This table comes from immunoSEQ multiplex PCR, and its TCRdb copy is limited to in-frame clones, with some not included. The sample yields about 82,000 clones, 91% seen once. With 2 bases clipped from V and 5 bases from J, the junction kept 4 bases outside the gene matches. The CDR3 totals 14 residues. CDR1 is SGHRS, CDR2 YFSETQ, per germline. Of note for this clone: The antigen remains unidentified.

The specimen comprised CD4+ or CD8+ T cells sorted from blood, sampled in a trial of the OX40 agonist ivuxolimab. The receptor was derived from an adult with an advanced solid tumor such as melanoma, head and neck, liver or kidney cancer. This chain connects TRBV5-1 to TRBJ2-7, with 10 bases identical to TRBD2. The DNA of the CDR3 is TGCGCCAGCAGCTTTGGGACTAGCGTAGACGAGCAGTACTTC. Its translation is CASSFGTSVDEQYF.